This TCR beta chain was recovered during a study of cytotoxic CD8 clonotypes in ibrutinib-treated CLL (dated by TCRdb to about 2021). Regarding the complete study: The cohort had ten to twelve relapsed/refractory and around 16 treatment-naive patients; under 18 were IGHV unmutated. Responses were partial in 24 patients and complete in 2; after median approximately 66 months follow-up, some 15 stayed in remission and roughly twelve progressed. The response samples were drawn at a median of approximately 11 months into treatment, with a range of about 6 to 36 months. Samples averaged approximately 260,000 productive templates and just under 95,000 productive rearrangements. Of the 90 or so participants in the trial, about two dozen had longitudinal samples available. Cryopreserved peripheral blood mononuclear cells were collected before treatment, at response, and at either disease progression or sustained remission. Patients were still on ibrutinib when every remission and progressive disease sample was collected.

Trimming removed 0 bases from V and 2 bases from J; the gene matches leave 10 bases unexplained. Taken from cysteine to phenylalanine, the CDR3 has 17 residues. The retained sequence is limited to the CDR3, 51 bases, with the frame set at the first base. Via the germline V gene, CDR1 is LGHNA and CDR2 YSLEER. With respect to this clone: Its antigen is unknown. The sample holds no much larger clone one base away, and base qualities are not on file.

Paper-wide results and their limitations: Clonality rose at ibrutinib response, remained stable during sustained remission, and dropped back toward baseline at progression. Sampling times were not matched between sustained-remission and progressing patients, and lymph node repertoires were not studied. Public clonotypes were rare and either shrank or stayed stable during treatment, and the rise in clonality at ibrutinib response reflected expansion of private clonotypes. At baseline, clonality was higher than in age-matched healthy donors and showed a strong correlation with circulating CD8+ T-cell counts.

The time point label of this sample denotes: approximately 11 months on ibrutinib. For TCR beta library preparation, about 1.8 micrograms of genomic DNA were isolated from cryopreserved PBMCs. Longitudinal blood samples from CLL patients receiving ibrutinib monotherapy were subjected to high-throughput TCR beta sequencing. The patients took part in an open-label, single-center phase 2 trial of ibrutinib monotherapy. On a MiSeq, deep resolution sequencing aimed for a depth between 1 in 1 million and 1 in 200,000 T cells, with each clonotype covered 10x on average. The immunoSEQ hsTCRB Kit was used to generate the TCR beta libraries. Regarding the original processing steps: The data were analyzed with ImmunoSEQ Analyzer and ImmunoSEQ Data Assistant, and V, D and J gene assignments followed IMGT definitions. Clonality, which ranges from 0 to 1, was calculated by subtracting the normalized Shannon entropy of productive rearrangement frequencies from one. Only overrepresented clonotypes making up at least 0.05% of the repertoire of each patient were included in the public clonotype analysis. Some 12 age-matched healthy donor repertoires from immuneACCESS served as clonality controls. TCRdb retrieved this table from immuneACCESS and kept in-frame rearrangements only. Not all clones are present; in checked studies, unresolved V genes account for under half, and no reason is known for the remainder. D and trimming come from the DNA, and the V and J calls and clone size come from that table. This sample is represented by about 130,000 clones; about 80% of them were singletons. The top ten hold 9.5% to 15% of the sample.

Recombination linked TRBV4-3 to TRBJ2-7; TRBD2 aligns with 7 central bases. This TCR was recovered from a human donor with chronic lymphocytic leukemia. Material: PBMCs, obtained after 12 months of ibrutinib treatment. This receptor has the CDR3 CASSQDSSGEVPYEQYF. The DNA is as follows: TGCGCCAGCAGCCAAGATTCCAGCGGGGAGGTTCCCTACGAGCAGTACTTC.